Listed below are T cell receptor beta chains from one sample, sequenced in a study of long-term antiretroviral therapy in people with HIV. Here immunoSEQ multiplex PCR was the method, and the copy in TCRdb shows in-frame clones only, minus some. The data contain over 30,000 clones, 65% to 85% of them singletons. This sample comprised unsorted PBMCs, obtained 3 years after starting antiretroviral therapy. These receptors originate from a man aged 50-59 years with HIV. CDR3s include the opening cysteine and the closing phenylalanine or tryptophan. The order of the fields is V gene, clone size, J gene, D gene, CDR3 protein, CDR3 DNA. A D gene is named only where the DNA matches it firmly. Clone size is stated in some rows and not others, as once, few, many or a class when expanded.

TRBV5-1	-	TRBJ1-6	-	CASSTTNSPLHF	TGCGCCAGCAGCACGACTAATTCACCCCTCCACTTT
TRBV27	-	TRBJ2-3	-	CASGTDTQYF	TGTGCCAGCGGCACAGATACGCAGTATTTT
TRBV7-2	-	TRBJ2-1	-	CASSLVASRSYNEQFF	TGTGCCAGCAGCTTGGTGGCGTCTCGCTCCTACAATGAGCAGTTCTTC
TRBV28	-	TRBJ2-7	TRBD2	CASSGAWTSGSIYEQYF	TGTGCCAGCAGTGGCGCCTGGACTAGCGGGAGTATCTACGAGCAGTACTTC
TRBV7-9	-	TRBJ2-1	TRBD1	CASSLARTDRGYEQFF	TGTGCCAGCAGCTTAGCCAGAACGGACAGGGGGTATGAGCAGTTCTTC
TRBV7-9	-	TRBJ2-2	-	CASSLQGSGGRNTGELFF	TGTGCCAGCAGCTTACAAGGATCCGGAGGTCGGAACACCGGGGAGCTGTTTTTT
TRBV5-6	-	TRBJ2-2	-	CASSPGAGGTGELFF	TGTGCCAGCAGCCCGGGCGCCGGAGGGACCGGGGAGCTGTTTTTT
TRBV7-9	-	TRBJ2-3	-	CASSPRGARGKDTQYF	TGTGCCAGCAGCCCTCGGGGGGCGAGGGGAAAAGATACGCAGTATTTT
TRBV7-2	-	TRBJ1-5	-	CASSFNRDQPQHF	TGTGCCAGCAGCTTTAACAGGGATCAGCCCCAGCATTTT
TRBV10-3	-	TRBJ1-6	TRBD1	CAISSDRNSPLHF	TGTGCCATCAGTTCGGACAGGAATTCACCCCTCCACTTT
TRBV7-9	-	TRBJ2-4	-	CASSSGLAKNIQYF	TGTGCCAGCAGCTCGGGATTAGCCAAAAACATTCAGTACTTC
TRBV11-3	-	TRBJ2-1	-	CASSPQRGHEQFF	TGTGCCAGCAGCCCCCAACGGGGTCATGAGCAGTTCTTC
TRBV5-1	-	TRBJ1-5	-	CASSGEGSPLEAQHF	TGCGCCAGCAGCGGGGAGGGATCGCCCCTGGAGGCCCAGCATTTT
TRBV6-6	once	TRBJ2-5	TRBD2	CATAGGQETQYF	TGTGCCACCGCGGGGGGCCAAGAGACCCAGTACTTC
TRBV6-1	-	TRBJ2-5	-	CASSLTGETQYF	TGTGCCAGCAGTTTAACAGGGGAGACCCAGTACTTC
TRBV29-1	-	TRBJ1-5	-	CSVVGNSNQPQHF	TGCAGCGTTGTCGGCAATAGCAATCAGCCCCAGCATTTT
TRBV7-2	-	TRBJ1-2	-	CASSLLRTQGGYTF	TGTGCCAGCAGCTTATTGAGGACCCAGGGAGGCTACACCTTC
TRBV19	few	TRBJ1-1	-	CASMGERGAFF	TGTGCCAGTATGGGGGAGAGGGGAGCTTTCTTT
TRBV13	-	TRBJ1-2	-	CASSSEGRNYGYTF	TGTGCCAGCAGCTCCGAGGGCAGGAACTATGGCTACACCTTC
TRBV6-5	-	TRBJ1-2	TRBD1	CASSYAGGYGYTF	TGTGCCAGCAGTTACGCAGGGGGCTATGGCTACACCTTC
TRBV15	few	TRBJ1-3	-	CATSGAGTGNTIYF	TGTGCCACCAGCGGGGCGGGTACTGGAAACACCATATATTTT
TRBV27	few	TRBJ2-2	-	CASSPGVDGELFF	TGTGCCAGCAGTCCCGGGGTAGACGGGGAGCTGTTTTTT
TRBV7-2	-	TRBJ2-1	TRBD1	CASGRDRVNEQFF	TGTGCCAGCGGGCGGGACAGGGTCAATGAGCAGTTCTTC
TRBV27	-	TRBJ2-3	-	CASNPIDGHTQYF	TGTGCCAGCAACCCTATAGACGGCCACACGCAGTATTTT
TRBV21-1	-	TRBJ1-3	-	CASRSGGGGDSGNTIYF	TGTGCCAGCCGTAGTGGTGGAGGCGGTGACTCTGGAAACACCATATATTTT
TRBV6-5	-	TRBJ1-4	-	CASREGVGGTEKLFF	TGTGCCAGCAGGGAGGGGGTAGGAGGGACTGAAAAACTGTTTTTT
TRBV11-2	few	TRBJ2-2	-	CASSFSNTGELFF	TGTGCCAGCAGCTTCTCGAACACCGGGGAGCTGTTTTTT
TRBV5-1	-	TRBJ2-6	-	CASSLQGGANVLTF	TGCGCCAGCAGCTTGCAGGGTGGGGCCAACGTCCTGACTTTC
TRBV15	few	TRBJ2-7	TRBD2	CATSRDRGGPRGRAFF	TGTGCCACCAGCAGAGATCGGGGGGGCCCCAGGGGCAGGGCCTTCTTC
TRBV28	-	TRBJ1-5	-	CASRANNQPQHF	TGTGCCAGCAGGGCAAACAATCAGCCCCAGCATTTT
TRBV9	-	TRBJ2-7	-	CASSVRPGYEQYF	TGTGCCAGCAGCGTCCGCCCCGGATACGAGCAGTACTTC
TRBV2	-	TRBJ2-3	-	CASSAGLDTDTQYF	TGTGCCAGCAGTGCCGGACTGGACACAGATACGCAGTATTTT
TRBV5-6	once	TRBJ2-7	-	CASRRHRFEQYF	TGTGCCAGCAGACGGCACAGGTTCGAGCAGTACTTC
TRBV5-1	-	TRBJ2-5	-	CASSPQGVQETQYF	TGCGCCAGCAGCCCCCAAGGAGTACAAGAGACCCAGTACTTC
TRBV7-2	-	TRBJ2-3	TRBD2	CASSRTSGSVDTQYF	TGTGCCAGCAGCCGGACTAGCGGGAGTGTCGATACGCAGTATTTT
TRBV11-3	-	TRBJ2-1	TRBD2	CASSLRLAPNEQFF	TGTGCCAGCAGCCTAAGACTAGCTCCCAATGAGCAGTTCTTC
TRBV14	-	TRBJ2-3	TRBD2	CASSQGLAGDTQYF	TGTGCCAGCAGCCAAGGACTAGCTGGAGATACGCAGTATTTT
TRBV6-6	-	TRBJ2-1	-	CASSYTDEQFF	TGTGCCAGCAGTTACACCGATGAGCAGTTCTTC
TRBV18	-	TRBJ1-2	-	CASSPRTDLNYGYTF	TGTGCCAGCTCACCAAGGACTGATCTTAACTATGGCTACACCTTC
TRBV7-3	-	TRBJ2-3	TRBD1	CASSLTGGTTTQYF	TGTGCCAGCAGCTTAACAGGGGGCACGACTACGCAGTATTTT
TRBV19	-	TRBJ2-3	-	CASTDQGVGTDTQYF	TGTGCCAGTACCGATCAGGGAGTCGGCACAGATACGCAGTATTTT
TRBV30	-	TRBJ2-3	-	CAWSKGAGGTDTQYF	TGTGCCTGGAGTAAAGGGGCAGGGGGCACAGATACGCAGTATTTT
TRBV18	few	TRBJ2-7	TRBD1	CASSQGQGYEQYF	TGTGCCAGCTCACAGGGACAGGGATACGAGCAGTACTTC
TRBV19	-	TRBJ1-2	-	CASTTENYGYTF	TGTGCCAGTACGACAGAAAACTATGGCTACACCTTC
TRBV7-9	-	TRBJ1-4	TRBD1	CASSFLSGGNEKLFF	TGTGCCAGCAGCTTCCTATCAGGGGGGAACGAAAAACTGTTTTTT
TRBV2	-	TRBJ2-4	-	CASKDQVAKNIQYF	TGTGCCAGCAAGGACCAAGTAGCCAAAAACATTCAGTACTTC
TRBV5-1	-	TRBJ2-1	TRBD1	CASRTGGTGEQFF	TGCGCCAGCAGGACAGGGGGGACGGGTGAGCAGTTCTTC
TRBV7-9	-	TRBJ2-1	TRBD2	CASSPMELAGANNEQFF	TGTGCCAGCAGCCCGATGGAACTAGCGGGAGCCAACAATGAGCAGTTCTTC
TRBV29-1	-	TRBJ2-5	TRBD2	CSVEGSSGRYQETQYF	TGCAGCGTTGAAGGGTCTAGCGGGAGGTACCAAGAGACCCAGTACTTC
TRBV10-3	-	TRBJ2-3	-	CAISESIGGGRTDTQYF	TGTGCCATCAGTGAGTCGATTGGGGGCGGTAGGACAGATACGCAGTATTTT
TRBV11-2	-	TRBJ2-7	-	CASSLGLDHEQYF	TGTGCCAGCAGCTTAGGACTTGACCACGAGCAGTACTTC
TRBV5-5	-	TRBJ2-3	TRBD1	CASSIPTGASTDTQYF	TGTGCCAGCAGCATCCCGACAGGGGCCAGCACAGATACGCAGTATTTT
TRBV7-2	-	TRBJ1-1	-	CASSLLGTEAFF	TGTGCCAGCAGCCTCCTCGGGACTGAAGCTTTCTTT
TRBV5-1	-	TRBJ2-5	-	CASSLGVPRIQETQYF	TGCGCCAGCAGCTTGGGGGTACCACGGATCCAAGAGACCCAGTACTTC
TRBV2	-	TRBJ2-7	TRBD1	CASSRQGDYEQYF	TGTGCCAGCAGTCGCCAGGGGGACTACGAGCAGTACTTC
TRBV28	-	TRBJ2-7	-	CASSLPGSPVSYEQYF	TGTGCCAGCAGTTTGCCGGGGTCCCCCGTGAGCTACGAGCAGTACTTC
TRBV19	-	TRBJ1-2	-	CASSPGFGYGYTF	TGTGCCAGTAGCCCAGGGTTTGGCTATGGCTACACCTTC
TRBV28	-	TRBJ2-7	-	CASSLPGMPLSYEQYF	TGTGCCAGCAGTTTGCCGGGCATGCCACTCTCCTACGAGCAGTACTTC
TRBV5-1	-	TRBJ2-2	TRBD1	CASSRQTGENTGELFF	TGCGCCAGCAGCCGTCAGACAGGGGAAAACACCGGGGAGCTGTTTTTT